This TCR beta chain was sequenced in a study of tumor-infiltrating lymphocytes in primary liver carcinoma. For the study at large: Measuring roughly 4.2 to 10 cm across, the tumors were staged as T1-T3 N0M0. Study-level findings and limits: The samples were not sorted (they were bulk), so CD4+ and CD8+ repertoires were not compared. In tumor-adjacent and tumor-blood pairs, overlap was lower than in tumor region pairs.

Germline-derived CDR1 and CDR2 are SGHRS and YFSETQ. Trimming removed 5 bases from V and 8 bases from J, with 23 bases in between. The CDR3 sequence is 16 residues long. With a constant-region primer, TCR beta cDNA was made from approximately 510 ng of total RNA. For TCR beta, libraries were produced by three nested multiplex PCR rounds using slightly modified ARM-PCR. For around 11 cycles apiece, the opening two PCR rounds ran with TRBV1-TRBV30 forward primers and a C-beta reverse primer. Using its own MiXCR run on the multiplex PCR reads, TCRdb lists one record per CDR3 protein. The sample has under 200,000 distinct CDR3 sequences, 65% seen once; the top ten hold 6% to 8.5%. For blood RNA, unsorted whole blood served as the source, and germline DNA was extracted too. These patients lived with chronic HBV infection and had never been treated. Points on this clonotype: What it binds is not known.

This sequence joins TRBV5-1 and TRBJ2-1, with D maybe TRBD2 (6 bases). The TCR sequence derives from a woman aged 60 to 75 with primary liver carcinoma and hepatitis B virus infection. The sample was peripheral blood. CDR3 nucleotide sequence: TGCGCCAGCAGGGAGACGGACTACTTCCGTAGCGATGAGCAGTTCTTC. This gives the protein CASRETDYFRSDEQFF.